Below are 27 T cell receptor beta chains sequenced from a single sample in a study of blood T cell repertoires in COVID-19. Profiled with immunoSEQ multiplex PCR; TCRdb holds only in-frame clones, not every one. The repertoire includes under 250,000 clones, about four fifths of them detected once, and about 4% sits in the top ten. The sample was peripheral blood. Receptors originate from a man aged 50 to 59 with acute or convalescent COVID-19.

This clone was seen just once. Other DNA sequences in this sample translate to the same CDR3. This chain joins TRBV28 and TRBJ1-6, with a possible D match to TRBD1 (5 bases). Germline CDR1 is MDHEN and CDR2 is SYDVKM. The CDR3 sequence is 14 residues long. V gave up 3 bases and J gave up 6 bases, with 9 bases separating them. This chain's CDR3 is CASSLGQGNSPLHF. In nucleotides, the CDR3 is TGTGCCAGCAGTTTGGGTCAGGGTAATTCACCCCTCCACTTT. Looking up the rest from reference TRBV28 and TRBJ1-6 gives the full variable domain: DVKVTQSSRYLVKRTGEKVFLECVQDMDHENMFWYRQDPGLGLRLIYFSYDVKMKEKGDIPEGYSVSREKKERFSLILESASTNQTSMYLCASSLGQGNSPLHFGNGTRLTVT.

On this clone itself: A junction boundary mismatches the germline segment, possibly from a read error. The chain has TRBV7-7 and TRBJ2-3, with 15 positions matching TRBD2. This CDR3 spans 16 amino acids. Germline CDR1 is SSHAT and CDR2 is FNYEAQ (reference sequence). CDR3 bases: TGTGCTAGCAGCCCCGGACTAGCGGGAGGGATAGATACGCAGTATTTT. Translation gives CASSPGLAGGIDTQYF.

J is TRBJ2-7 and V is TRBV5-8; no reliable D call. CDR3 length equals 14 residues. The V gene's germline CDR1 is SGHTS and CDR2 YDEGEE. V was shortened by 1 base and J by 0 bases, with 8 bases between the two germline ends. The CDR3 protein is CASSLNYYSYEQYF. The CDR3 DNA follows: TGTGCCAGCAGCTTGAATTACTACTCCTACGAGCAGTACTTC.

This clone has just one count. The chain uses TRBV24-1 and TRBJ2-1; 10 bases agree with TRBD2. Trimming at V came to 5 bases and at J to 7 bases, leaving 7 bases not matched to a gene. Germline CDR1 KGHDR, CDR2 SFDVKD. The CDR3 runs to 15 residues. The CDR3 sequence is CATSGSAGGLNEQFF. The DNA of the CDR3 is TGTGCCACCAGTGGTTCAGCGGGAGGGCTGAATGAGCAGTTCTTC.

This chain joins TRBV14 and TRBJ2-3; possible D gene TRBD2, 7 bases. Germline loops: CDR1 SGHDN, CDR2 FVKESK. Trimming stripped 3 bases from V and 4 bases from J, with 20 bases between. The CDR3 loop spans 17 amino acids. As DNA, the CDR3 is TGTGCCAGCAGCCATCGTGATCGTGGGGGGGCCTCAGATACGCAGTATTTT. The encoded protein is CASSHRDRGGASDTQYF.

CDR3 DNA: TGTGCCACCAGTCTGACAGGGACAACTAGCACAGATACGCAGTATTTT. This gives the protein CATSLTGTTSTDTQYF. The J gene is TRBJ2-3, the V gene TRBV24-1; 7 bases align to TRBD1. The CDR3 totals 16 residues. Germline V gene lookup returns CDR1 KGHDR and CDR2 SFDVKD. J was trimmed by 0 bases and V by 6 bases; bases with no gene match: 8.

This rearrangement joins TRBV9 to TRBJ1-5; 9 bases map to TRBD1. The V and J ends lost 0 bases and 2 bases, in that order; junction bases with no gene match: 6. CDR1 is SGDLS and CDR2 is YYNGEE in the germline V gene. The CDR3 extends over 17 amino acids. CDR3: CASSVGQGVGGNQPQHF. CDR3 nucleotide sequence: TGTGCCAGCAGCGTAGGACAGGGGGTCGGGGGCAATCAGCCCCAGCATTTT.

This clone has a single count. The chain recombines TRBV5-8 with TRBJ2-2; TRBD2 agrees at 11 bases. Trimming removed 1 base from V and 4 bases from J; junction bases left unmatched: 6. CDR1 SGHTS and CDR2 YDEGEE come from the germline V gene. The CDR3 covers 17 residues. CDR3 sequence reads: CASSLLETSGVTGELFF. The CDR3 bases are TGTGCCAGCAGCTTGCTTGAGACTAGCGGGGTCACCGGGGAGCTGTTTTTT. Drawing the rest from reference TRBV5-8 and TRBJ2-2, the complete variable domain is EAGVTQSPTHLIKTRGQQATLRCSPISGHTSVYWYQQALGLGLQFLLWYDEGEERNRGNFPPRFSGRQFPNYSSELNVNALELEDSALYLCASSLLETSGVTGELFFGEGSRLTVL.

This clone was detected only once. The chain employs TRBV5-4 and TRBJ2-3; TRBD2 aligns across 10 bases. V shed 1 base and J 4 bases; nucleotides not matched to a gene: 3. This CDR3 region has 15 residues. Germline V gene sequence: CDR1 SGHNT, CDR2 YYREEE (reference sequence). The CDR3 here is CASSLSGGASDTQYF. The CDR3 DNA is TGTGCCAGCAGCTTGAGCGGGGGGGCATCAGATACGCAGTATTTT.

This sequence joins TRBV11-3 and TRBJ2-3, with 10 bases identical to TRBD2. The CDR3 length is 17 residues. The germline CDR1 and CDR2 sequences are SGHNT and YENEEA. V gave up 1 base and J gave up 4 bases; unmatched junction bases: 8. CDR3 nucleotides: TGTGCCAGCAGCTTAGTAGGTATTAGCGGGAGGTCAGATACGCAGTATTTT. It translates to CASSLVGISGRSDTQYF.

This chain uses TRBV13 with TRBJ2-7, with 14 bases lining up with TRBD2. Germline V lookup: CDR1 PRHDT, CDR2 FYEKMQ (reference sequence). Trimming removed 5 bases from V and 7 bases from J; junction bases left unmatched: 10. The length of the CDR3 is 16 residues. CDR3 nucleotide sequence: TGTGCCAGCAGCCCCACCGGGACTAGCGGGGGCGGAGAGCAGTACTTC. It specifies CASSPTGTSGGGEQYF.

This clone has only a few counts. Different DNA sequences within this sample yield the same CDR3. The rearrangement uses TRBV9 and TRBJ2-5; D not resolved. The CDR3 spans 13 residues. Germline CDR1 is SGDLS and CDR2 is YYNGEE. Trimming removed 1 base at V and 1 base at J, with 5 bases between. The CDR3 region has the DNA TGTGCCAGCAGCGTATCTAGCCAAGAGACCCAGTACTTC. This codes for CASSVSSQETQYF.

The sample holds one count of this clone. This chain uses TRBV5-1 with TRBJ1-5; D is undetermined. The ends were cut back, 4 bases at V and 0 bases at J, with 8 bases in the middle. Germline V gives CDR1 SGHRS, CDR2 YFSETQ. This CDR3 is built from 14 residues. This CDR3 reads CASSEGHSNQPQHF. The CDR3 DNA reads TGCGCCAGCAGCGAGGGCCATAGCAATCAGCCCCAGCATTTT.

The V and J genes are TRBV3-1 (or the pseudogene TRBV3-2) and TRBJ1-2, with D uncertain. This CDR3 has 13 amino acids. The V end lost 0 bases, the J end lost 7 bases, and 9 bases lay between the germline ends. CDR1 LGHDT and CDR2 YNNKEL come from the germline V gene (reference sequence). In DNA, the CDR3 is TGTGCCAGCAGCCAAGATGGGAGTTCTGGCTACACCTTC. Encoded protein: CASSQDGSSGYTF.

This clone has a handful of counts. The chain uses TRBV11-3 and TRBJ2-2, with a weak D call TRBD2 (7 bases). The germline CDR1 and CDR2 sequences are SGHNT and YENEEA. The CDR3 is made up of 16 amino acids. Trimming shortened V by 3 bases and J by 2 bases, and 13 bases separated the two germline ends. The CDR3, as DNA: TGTGCCAGCAGCTTTGGCGGGGGCCTTAACACCGGGGAGCTGTTTTTT. Its protein product is CASSFGGGLNTGELFF.

Only one count was recorded for this clone. This chain uses TRBV20-1 with TRBJ2-4; the match to TRBD1 covers 10 bases. J gave up 6 bases and V 3 bases, and 5 bases lay outside the gene matches. The CDR3 has 14 residues. From germline, CDR1 is DFQATT and CDR2 SNEGSKA (reference sequence). Written as DNA, the CDR3 is TGCAGTGCTAGTTGGACAGGGGGAGGAAACATTCAGTACTTC. It translates to CSASWTGGGNIQYF.

This rearrangement joins TRBV29-1 to TRBJ1-2; D not resolved. V gave up 7 bases and J gave up 2 bases, with 14 bases separating them. The CDR3 contains 13 residues. Germline lookup yields CDR1 SQVTM and CDR2 ANQGSEA. The CDR3 reads CSARRADNYGYTF. CDR3 nucleotide sequence: TGCAGCGCCCGGAGGGCTGACAACTATGGCTACACCTTC.

This clone has just a few counts. This chain connects TRBV4-1 to TRBJ2-7, with 9 positions matching TRBD2. The V and J ends lost 1 base and 2 bases, in that order; junction bases with no gene match: 3. CDR1 is MGHRA and CDR2 is YSYEKL in the germline V gene. CDR3 length: 15 amino acids. The CDR3 here is CASSQVPSGAYEQYF. The CDR3 DNA follows: TGCGCCAGCAGCCAAGTCCCTAGCGGGGCCTACGAGCAGTACTTC.

This chain uses TRBV11-3 with TRBJ2-7; 8 bases align to TRBD2. Germline assignment: CDR1 SGHNT and CDR2 YENEEA. The CDR3 is 13 residues long. The V and J ends lost 5 bases and 5 bases, in that order; junction bases with no gene match: 5. This chain's CDR3 is CASSPGLVDEQYF. The CDR3 region has the DNA TGTGCCAGCAGCCCGGGACTAGTTGACGAGCAGTACTTC.

The chain uses TRBV6-4 and TRBJ2-2; 7 nucleotides line up with TRBD2. This CDR3 spans 15 amino acids. Germline CDR1 is MRHNA and CDR2 is SNTAGT. Trimming at V came to 3 bases and at J to 5 bases, leaving 6 bases not matched to a gene. CDR3 sequence (DNA): TGTGCCAGCAGTGAGATGGCGGGGGTGACCGGGGAGCTGTTTTTT. Translation gives CASSEMAGVTGELFF.

The chain uses TRBV7-2 and TRBJ1-6; a weak D match, TRBD1 (6 bases). Trimming removed 3 bases from V and 17 bases from J, with 14 bases in between. CDR3 length: 12 residues. The V gene's germline CDR1 is SGHTA and CDR2 FQGNSA. The CDR3 region is CASSLPGHSFHF. The CDR3 nucleotides are TGTGCCAGCAGCTTGCCGGGACATTCGTTCCACTTT.

This rearrangement joins TRBV4-1 to TRBJ2-7, with 10 bases matching TRBD2. Germline assignment: CDR1 MGHRA and CDR2 YSYEKL. V gave up 1 base and J gave up 2 bases; unmatched junction bases: 2. This CDR3 has 15 residues. The CDR3 loop is CASSQVAGGPYEQYF. The CDR3 DNA is TGCGCCAGCAGCCAAGTAGCGGGAGGTCCCTACGAGCAGTACTTC.

The chain has TRBV19 and TRBJ1-5; D not resolved. CDR3 length: 15 residues. Germline V gives CDR1 LNHDA, CDR2 SQIVND (reference sequence). V was shortened by 6 bases and J by 4 bases, with 16 bases between the two germline ends. The CDR3 is CASREGGNLNQPQHF. The CDR3 coding sequence is TGTGCCAGTAGGGAGGGAGGGAATCTAAATCAGCCCCAGCATTTT.

This clone has only one observation. V usage is TRBV27 and J usage is TRBJ1-6, with 7 bases matching TRBD1. V dropped 6 bases and J dropped 4; count of bases not matched to a gene: 6. Per germline, CDR1 MNHEY and CDR2 SMNVEV (reference sequence). This CDR3 has 15 amino acids. In DNA, the CDR3 is TGTGCCAGCAGCAGACAGGGCCAATATAATTCACCCCTCCACTTT. It translates to CASSRQGQYNSPLHF.

This chain connects TRBV18 to TRBJ2-7, with 8 positions matching TRBD1. In germline, CDR1 is KGHSH, CDR2 LQKENI. The length of the CDR3 is 14 residues. V was pared by 3 bases and J by 7 bases, with 8 bases of the junction left unmatched. DNA of the CDR3: TGTGCCAGCTCACCCCAGGGGGCATCGGATGAGCAGTACTTC. It specifies CASSPQGASDEQYF. The whole variable domain, filled in from reference TRBV18 and TRBJ2-7, reads NAGVMQNPRHLVRRRGQEARLRCSPMKGHSHVYWYRQLPEEGLKFMVYLQKENIIDESGMPKERFSAEFPKEGPSILRIQQVVRGDSAAYFCASSPQGASDEQYFGPGTRLTVT.

This chain connects TRBV29-1 to TRBJ1-1; 7 bases are a match to TRBD1. In germline, CDR1 is SQVTM, CDR2 ANQGSEA. This CDR3 is 13 amino acids long. Trimming cost V 6 bases and J 0 bases; bases outside gene matches: 4. CDR3 DNA: TGCAGCGTCGTTACAGGGGTGAACACTGAAGCTTTCTTT. Protein: CSVVTGVNTEAFF.

The gene calls are TRBV6-7 and TRBJ1-5, with 7 bases matching TRBD1. TRBV6-7 is an ORF; its function is uncertain. The CDR3 is 13 amino acids. With V trimmed by 7 bases and J by 6 bases, 6 bases remained unmatched. The CDR3 nucleotides are TGTGCCAGCACAGAGGGGGCGACTCAGCCCCAGCATTTT. This codes for CASTEGATQPQHF.